Described below is a single TCR beta chain sequence and its context. Its antigen remains unidentified. Cultured CD4+ T cell DNA was sequenced using the Oncomine TCR Beta short-read assay. TCRdb independently ran MiXCR on the PCR reads; one entry per CDR3 protein. Here the sample spans around 18,000 distinct CDR3 sequences, approximately 56% being singletons. This CDR3 has 15 amino acids. In germline, CDR1 is SGHNT, CDR2 YENEEA. Trimming stripped 5 bases from V and 8 bases from J, with 21 bases between. This specimen comes from a study of vaccination and CD4 T cells after COVID-19. Time point defined: late sampling 161 to 241 days after vaccination in a few convalescent patients. The sample's treatment: roughly nine-day PBMC culture with coronavirus spike peptide pools or control peptides (ViraFEST assay).

Sequenced here: CD4+ T cells from blood, cultured in vitro, sampled about 7 months after SARS-CoV-2 vaccination. The receptor comes from a human donor who had recovered from COVID-19. V usage is TRBV11-3 and J usage is TRBJ2-5; D possibly uses TRBD1 or TRBD2 (5 bases each). The CDR3 here is CASSLRGDQDTTQYF. The CDR3 DNA reads as TGTGCCAGCAGCCTTAGAGGGGACCAGGACACCACCCAGTACTTC.